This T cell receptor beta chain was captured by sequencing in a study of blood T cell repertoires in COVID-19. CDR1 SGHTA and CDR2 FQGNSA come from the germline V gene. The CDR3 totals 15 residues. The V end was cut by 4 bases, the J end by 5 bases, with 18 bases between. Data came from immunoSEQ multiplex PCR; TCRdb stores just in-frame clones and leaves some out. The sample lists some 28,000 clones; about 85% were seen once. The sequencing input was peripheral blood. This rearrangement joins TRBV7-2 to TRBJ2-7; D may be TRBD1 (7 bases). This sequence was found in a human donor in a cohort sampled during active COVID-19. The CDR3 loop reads CASSSSGGHRDEQYF. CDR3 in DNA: TGTGCCAGCAGCTCCTCAGGGGGGCACAGGGACGAGCAGTACTTC. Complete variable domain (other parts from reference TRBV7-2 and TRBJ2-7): GAGVSQSPSNKVTEKGKDVELRCDPISGHTALYWYRQSLGQGLEFLIYFQGNSAPDKSGLPSDRFSAERTGGSVSTLTIQRTQQEDSAVYLCASSSSGGHRDEQYFGPGTRLTVT.